The subject of this entry is one TCR beta chain. The authors' processing: From reference gene primer amplification, estimates of nucleated cell counts were derived. Assay used: immunoSEQ multiplex PCR; TCRdb lists only in-frame clones, some missing. D and trimming come from the DNA, and the V and J calls and clone size come from that table. The sample yields some 220,000 clones, just over 85% seen once. The age range of participants was 18 to 89 years, with residence in under 25 US areas. This CDR3 is 17 amino acids long. Trimming stripped 1 base from V and 3 bases from J, with 18 bases between. Germline-derived CDR1 and CDR2 are SGHTA and FQGNSA. This specimen belongs to a study of blood T cell repertoires in COVID-19. Study summary: Donors in the United States, Italy and Spain gave samples during acute or convalescent COVID-19. PBMCs, B-cell-depleted T cells, or T cells were the source of the cDNA or gDNA that made up the material.

V and J are TRBV7-2 and TRBJ1-1; D may be TRBD1 (5 bases). This receptor was taken from a woman in her forties with acute COVID-19. Sequenced material: PBMCs or T cells enriched from blood (not recorded which). The DNA for the CDR3 is TGTGCCAGCAGCTTAGTTGGGGCCGTGGGCCTGGACACTGAAGCTTTCTTT. This sequence encodes CASSLVGAVGLDTEAFF.